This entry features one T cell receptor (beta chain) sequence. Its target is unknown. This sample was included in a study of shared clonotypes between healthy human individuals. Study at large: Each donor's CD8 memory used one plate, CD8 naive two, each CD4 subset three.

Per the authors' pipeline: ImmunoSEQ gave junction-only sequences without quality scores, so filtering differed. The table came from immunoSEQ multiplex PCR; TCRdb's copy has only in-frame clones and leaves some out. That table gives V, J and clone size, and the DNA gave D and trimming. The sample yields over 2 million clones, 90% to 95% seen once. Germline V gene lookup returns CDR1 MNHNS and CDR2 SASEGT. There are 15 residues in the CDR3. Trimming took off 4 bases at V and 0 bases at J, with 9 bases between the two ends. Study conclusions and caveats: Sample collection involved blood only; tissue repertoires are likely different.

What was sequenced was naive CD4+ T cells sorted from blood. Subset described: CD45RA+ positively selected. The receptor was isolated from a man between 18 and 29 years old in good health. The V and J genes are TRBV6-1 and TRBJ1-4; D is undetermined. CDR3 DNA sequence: TGTGCCAGCAGTGTAAACCCGACAACTAATGAAAAACTGTTTTTT. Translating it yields CASSVNPTTNEKLFF.